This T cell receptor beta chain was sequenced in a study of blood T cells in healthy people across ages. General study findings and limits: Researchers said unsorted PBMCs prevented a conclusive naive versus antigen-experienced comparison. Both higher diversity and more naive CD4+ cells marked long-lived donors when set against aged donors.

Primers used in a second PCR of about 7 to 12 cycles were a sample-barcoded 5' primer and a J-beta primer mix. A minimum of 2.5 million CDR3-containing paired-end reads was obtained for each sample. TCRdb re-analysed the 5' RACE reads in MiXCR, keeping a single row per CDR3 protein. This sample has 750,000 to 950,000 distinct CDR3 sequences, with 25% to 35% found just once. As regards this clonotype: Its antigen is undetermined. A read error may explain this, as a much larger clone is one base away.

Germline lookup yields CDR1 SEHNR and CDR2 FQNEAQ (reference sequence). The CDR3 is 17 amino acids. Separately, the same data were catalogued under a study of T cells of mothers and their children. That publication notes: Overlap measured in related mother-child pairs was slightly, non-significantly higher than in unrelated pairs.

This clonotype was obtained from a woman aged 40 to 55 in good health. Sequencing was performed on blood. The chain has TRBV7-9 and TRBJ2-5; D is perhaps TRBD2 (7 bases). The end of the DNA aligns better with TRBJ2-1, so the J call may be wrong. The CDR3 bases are TGTGCCAGCAGCTTAGCAGGGGGAGGGGCAGTAGAAGAGACCCAGTTCTTC. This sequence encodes CASSLAGGGAVEETQFF.